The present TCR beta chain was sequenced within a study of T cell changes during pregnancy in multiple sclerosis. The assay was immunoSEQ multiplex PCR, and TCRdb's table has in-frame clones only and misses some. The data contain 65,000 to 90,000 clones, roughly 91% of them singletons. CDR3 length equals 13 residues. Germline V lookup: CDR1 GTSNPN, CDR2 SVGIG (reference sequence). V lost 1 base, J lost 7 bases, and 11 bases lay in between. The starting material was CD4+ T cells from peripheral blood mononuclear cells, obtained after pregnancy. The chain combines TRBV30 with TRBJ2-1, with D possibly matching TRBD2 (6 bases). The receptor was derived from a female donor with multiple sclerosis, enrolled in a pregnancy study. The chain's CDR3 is CAWSAPSVNEQFF. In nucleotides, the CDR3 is TGTGCCTGGAGTGCCCCTAGCGTGAATGAGCAGTTCTTC.